A selection of T cell receptor beta chains follows, all from one sample in a study of blood T cell repertoires in COVID-19. Profiled with immunoSEQ multiplex PCR; TCRdb holds only in-frame clones, not every one. This table holds over 150,000 clones, around 85% found once. Sequencing used peripheral blood. These receptors were collected from an elderly man with COVID-19, enrolled during active disease. CDR3s include the opening cysteine and the closing phenylalanine or tryptophan. A D gene is named only where the DNA matches it firmly. Not all rows give a size; the values are once, few, many and, for expanded clones, a class.

j_call v_call d_call clone_size cdr3_aa cdr3_nt
TRBJ1-1 TRBV18 TRBD1 . CASSPRSQGNTKAFF TGTGCCAGCTCACCACGGTCACAGGGGAACACTAAAGCTTTCTTT
TRBJ2-1 TRBV13 TRBD1 . CAVRQGESEQFF TGTGCCGTTCGACAGGGTGAGAGTGAGCAGTTCTTC
TRBJ1-5 TRBV19 TRBD1 . CASRPGQGDNQPQHF TGTGCCAGTAGGCCGGGACAGGGGGACAACCAGCCCCAGCATTTT
TRBJ1-5 TRBV6-5 . . CASRQGGRSNQPQHF TGTGCCAGCAGGCAGGGTGGAAGGAGCAATCAGCCCCAGCATTTT
TRBJ1-5 TRBV27 . . CASSLTVDQPQHF TGTGCCAGCAGTTTAACTGTGGATCAGCCCCAGCATTTT
TRBJ2-5 TRBV18 . few CASSPPRAQETQYF TGTGCCAGCTCACCACCGAGGGCGCAGGAGACCCAGTACTTC
TRBJ1-2 TRBV5-4 TRBD1 . CASSYGTVYGYTF TGTGCCAGCAGCTACGGGACAGTCTATGGCTACACCTTC
TRBJ2-5 TRBV3-1/TRBV3-2 TRBD2 . CASSQLAGGRETQYF TGTGCCAGCAGCCAACTAGCGGGGGGGCGTGAGACCCAGTACTTC
TRBJ2-3 TRBV9 . . CASSVSGRTDTQYF TGTGCCAGCAGCGTTAGCGGCCGGACGGATACGCAGTATTTT
TRBJ2-2 TRBV10-3 TRBD1 . CAISDPAKGATGELFF TGTGCCATCAGTGACCCCGCAAAGGGGGCCACCGGGGAGCTGTTTTTT
TRBJ1-2 TRBV3-1/TRBV3-2 . many CASSQGTALTYGYTF TGTGCCAGCAGCCAAGGGACAGCCTTAACATATGGCTACACCTTC
TRBJ1-2 TRBV6-6 . few CASRAGDGYTF TGTGCCAGCAGGGCGGGGGATGGCTACACCTTC
TRBJ2-7 TRBV18 . once CASSPGGGEQYF TGTGCCAGCTCACCGGGAGGGGGCGAGCAGTACTTC
TRBJ2-1 TRBV4-3 . . CASSQDGGRGSDNEQFF TGCGCCAGCAGCCAAGATGGCGGCAGGGGTAGTGACAATGAGCAGTTCTTC
TRBJ1-6 TRBV15 . . CATSREEGSPLHF TGTGCCACCAGCAGGGAGGAGGGTTCACCCCTCCACTTT
TRBJ2-1 TRBV13 TRBD2 . CASSFRSGGSYNEQFF TGTGCCAGCAGCTTTAGGAGCGGGGGGTCGTACAATGAGCAGTTCTTC
TRBJ1-1 TRBV3-1/TRBV3-2 . . CAAGGDTEAFF TGTGCCGCGGGGGGAGACACTGAAGCTTTCTTT
TRBJ2-5 TRBV2 TRBD1 . CASRGDRGRQETQYF TGTGCCAGCAGGGGGGACAGGGGGCGCCAAGAGACCCAGTACTTC
TRBJ1-2 TRBV29-1 . . CSVEGGGIRTYGYTF TGCAGCGTTGAAGGGGGAGGGATTAGAACCTATGGCTACACCTTC
TRBJ1-5 TRBV5-1 . . CASSFTGNQPQHF TGCGCCAGCAGCTTTACGGGAAATCAGCCCCAGCATTTT
TRBJ1-3 TRBV28 TRBD1 . CASSGDSDQNYSGNTIYF TGTGCCAGCAGTGGGGACAGCGATCAAAACTACTCTGGAAACACCATATATTTT
TRBJ2-1 TRBV20-1 . . CSASHYNEQFF TGCAGTGCTAGCCACTACAATGAGCAGTTCTTC
TRBJ1-1 TRBV19 TRBD1 . CASSTGQGNEAFF TGTGCCAGTAGTACCGGACAGGGGAATGAAGCTTTCTTT
TRBJ1-3 TRBV3-1/TRBV3-2 . . CASSLQGSGNTIYF TGTGCCAGCAGCTTACAGGGCTCTGGAAACACCATATATTTT
TRBJ1-2 TRBV5-1 . . CASKELTDSVYGYTF TGCGCCAGCAAAGAATTGACAGATTCAGTCTATGGCTACACCTTC
TRBJ1-2 TRBV28 . . CASRLNPYGYTF TGTGCCAGCAGACTTAACCCCTATGGCTACACCTTC
TRBJ1-5 TRBV5-1 . once CASSTGRGNQPQHF TGCGCCAGCAGCACAGGGCGCGGCAATCAGCCCCAGCATTTT
TRBJ1-1 TRBV19 TRBD1 once CASSSRGGFTEAFF TGTGCCAGTAGTAGCCGAGGGGGCTTCACTGAAGCTTTCTTT
TRBJ2-7 TRBV5-1 TRBD1 . CASSLSSGTGTYEQYF TGCGCCAGCAGCTTGTCATCCGGGACAGGCACTTACGAGCAGTACTTC
TRBJ2-2 TRBV5-1 TRBD2 . CASSQGLAGNTGELFF TGCGCCAGCAGCCAGGGACTAGCGGGAAACACCGGGGAGCTGTTTTTT
TRBJ1-5 TRBV6-5 TRBD1 . CASSLVAGTVEPQHF TGTGCCAGCAGTTTGGTTGCCGGGACAGTTGAGCCCCAGCATTTT
TRBJ2-5 TRBV3-1/TRBV3-2 TRBD2 . CASSPWGGETQYF TGTGCCAGCAGCCCCTGGGGGGGAGAGACCCAGTACTTC
TRBJ2-7 TRBV11-2 . . CASSLRHGYFYEQYF TGTGCCAGCAGCTTAAGACACGGATACTTCTACGAGCAGTACTTC
TRBJ1-1 TRBV11-3 . . CASHLDSMNTEAFF TGTGCCAGCCATTTGGACAGCATGAACACTGAAGCTTTCTTT
TRBJ1-1 TRBV9 . few CASSPGPGVTEAFF TGTGCCAGCAGCCCGGGACCGGGGGTTACTGAAGCTTTCTTT
TRBJ1-1 TRBV12-5 . . CASGQANTEAFF TGTGCTAGTGGACAGGCGAACACTGAAGCTTTCTTT
TRBJ1-6 TRBV7-8 TRBD1 . CASSPRTGGAYNSPLHF TGTGCCAGCAGCCCCCGGACAGGGGGCGCCTATAATTCACCCCTCCACTTT
TRBJ2-6 TRBV5-6 . . CASSLRGGTLGAGANVLTF TGTGCCAGCAGCCTCCGCGGAGGGACCTTGGGAGCTGGGGCCAACGTCCTGACTTTC
TRBJ1-1 TRBV2 TRBD1 few CASSGQGNTEAFF TGTGCCAGCAGTGGACAGGGGAACACTGAAGCTTTCTTT
TRBJ1-1 TRBV9 TRBD1 . CASSYGQGLNTEAFF TGTGCCAGCAGCTATGGACAGGGTTTGAACACTGAAGCTTTCTTT
TRBJ2-7 TRBV3-1/TRBV3-2 . . CASSRDWDYEQYF TGTGCCAGCAGCCGGGACTGGGACTACGAGCAGTACTTC
TRBJ1-6 TRBV5-8 TRBD1 . CASSLGQGDNSPLHF TGTGCCAGCAGCCTCGGACAGGGGGATAATTCACCCCTCCACTTT
TRBJ1-6 TRBV4-2 . . CASSQGADGLYNSPLHF TGTGCCAGCAGCCAAGGAGCGGACGGTTTGTATAATTCACCCCTCCACTTT
TRBJ2-1 TRBV15 TRBD1 few CATSSGQGDEQFF TGTGCCACCAGCAGCGGACAGGGCGATGAGCAGTTCTTC
TRBJ1-2 TRBV28 . . CASSSQFSGIGYGYTF TGTGCCAGCAGTTCCCAATTCTCAGGGATCGGGTATGGCTACACCTTC
TRBJ2-1 TRBV11-3 TRBD2 . CASSLGLGRDEQFF TGTGCCAGCAGCTTGGGACTAGGGAGAGATGAGCAGTTCTTC
TRBJ2-7 TRBV3-1/TRBV3-2 . . CASSHSGMGPYEQYF TGTGCCAGCAGCCACTCAGGGATGGGGCCTTACGAGCAGTACTTC
TRBJ1-1 TRBV12-3/TRBV12-4 TRBD1 . CASTGQGAGVAFF TGTGCCAGCACTGGACAGGGGGCGGGTGTAGCTTTCTTT
TRBJ2-5 TRBV6-1 TRBD1 . CASSESYRGQETQYF TGTGCCAGCAGTGAAAGCTACAGGGGCCAAGAGACCCAGTACTTC
TRBJ1-5 TRBV7-9 . . CASSRGVQPQHF TGTGCCAGCAGCCGGGGGGTTCAGCCCCAGCATTTT
TRBJ1-2 TRBV6-5 . . CASGKGQGIYYGYTF TGTGCCAGCGGCAAGGGGCAGGGGATATACTATGGCTACACCTTC
TRBJ1-2 TRBV15 . once CATSRDLRQTGYGYTF TGTGCCACCAGCAGAGATCTTCGGCAGACAGGTTATGGCTACACCTTC
TRBJ1-2 TRBV5-6 . . CASSLQGGYTF TGTGCCAGCAGTCTCCAGGGTGGCTACACCTTC
TRBJ1-5 TRBV27 . . CASSSVPTGSLSNQPQHF TGTGCCAGCAGTTCAGTCCCTACAGGGTCTCTGAGCAATCAGCCCCAGCATTTT
TRBJ2-5 TRBV7-8 TRBD2 . CASSLELAGQETQYF TGTGCCAGCAGCTTAGAACTAGCGGGCCAAGAGACCCAGTACTTC
TRBJ1-2 TRBV9 TRBD1 . CASSVEGQGFYGYTF TGTGCCAGCAGCGTAGAGGGACAGGGCTTCTATGGCTACACCTTC
TRBJ2-3 TRBV3-1/TRBV3-2 TRBD2 . CASRTTSGDTDTQYF TGTGCCAGCAGAACGACTAGCGGGGATACAGATACGCAGTATTTT
TRBJ1-2 TRBV6-1 . . CASSEEAGVGTGYTF TGTGCCAGCAGTGAAGAAGCAGGGGTCGGCACTGGCTACACCTTC